The 31 T cell receptor beta chains below come from one sample, sequenced in a study of T cell responses to AZD1222 COVID-19 vaccine. TCRdb keeps only in-frame clones here, not all; method: immunoSEQ multiplex PCR. The sample contains tens of thousands of clones, around 82% of which appear only once. This specimen consisted of peripheral blood, obtained on day 0 of AZD1222 vaccination. The receptor set was obtained from an adult in good health.

The chain recombines TRBV11-1 with TRBJ2-7; D might be TRBD2 (6 bases). This CDR3 has 15 amino acids. The germline gives CDR1 SGHAT, CDR2 FQDESV (reference sequence). V was cut by 2 bases and J by 0 bases, with 11 bases left in between. As DNA, the CDR3 is TGTGCCAGCAGCTTACCCGGGACTGGCTCCTACGAGCAGTACTTC. Its translation: CASSLPGTGSYEQYF.

The chain combines TRBV3-1 (or the pseudogene TRBV3-2) with TRBJ2-7, with D perhaps TRBD1 (6 bases). V lost 7 bases to trimming and J lost 1 base, with 11 bases between them. Germline CDR1 LGHDT, CDR2 YNNKEL (reference sequence). This CDR3 region has 13 residues. Written as DNA, the CDR3 is TGTGCCAGCAACCCGACAGGTTCCTACGAGCAGTACTTC. It translates to CASNPTGSYEQYF.

This clone occurred a few times. The chain combines TRBV10-3 with TRBJ1-1, with a weak D call TRBD1 (6 bases). CDR1 and CDR2 from the germline V gene are ENHRY and SYGVKD. The CDR3 is made up of 14 amino acids. With 3 bases removed from V and 2 bases from J, the gap between germline ends came to 10 bases. The CDR3 region is CAISERDTNTEAFF. The CDR3 bases are TGTGCCATCAGTGAAAGGGACACCAACACTGAAGCTTTCTTT.

The chain couples TRBV4-1 to TRBJ2-7, with TRBD2 matching 8 bases. Germline V CDR1 and CDR2: MGHRA, YSYEKL. Unmatched junction bases numbered 6, after V lost 1 base and J lost 1 base. This CDR3 spans 16 amino acids. The CDR3 sequence: CASSQVSTSGSYEQYF. CDR3 DNA sequence: TGCGCCAGCAGCCAAGTCTCTACTAGCGGATCCTACGAGCAGTACTTC.

The rearrangement links TRBV11-2 to TRBJ2-1; the match to TRBD2 covers 13 bases. The germline V gene encodes CDR1 SGHAT and CDR2 FQNNGV. This CDR3 has 16 amino acids. The V segment lost 5 bases and the J segment 12 bases; nucleotides outside the gene matches: 13. CDR3 amino acids: CASSPQGTSGIGGQFF. The CDR3 DNA follows: TGTGCCAGCAGCCCACAAGGGACTAGCGGGATTGGAGGGCAGTTCTTC.

The rearrangement joins TRBV10-3 to TRBJ1-5, with 8 bases lining up with TRBD1. After removal of 3 bases from V and 3 bases from J, the junction contained 4 bases not matched to a gene. Germline V gene sequence: CDR1 ENHRY, CDR2 SYGVKD. CDR3 length equals 15 residues. DNA of the CDR3: TGTGCCATCAGTGACTACAGGGGGTTCAATCAGCCCCAGCATTTT. Amino acids: CAISDYRGFNQPQHF.

This CDR3 is CAWSTGEFNQPQHF. Written as DNA, the CDR3 is TGTGCCTGGAGTACAGGGGAGTTCAATCAGCCCCAGCATTTT. The chain is built from TRBV30 and TRBJ1-5, with 7 bases lining up with TRBD1. From germline, CDR1 is GTSNPN and CDR2 SVGIG (reference sequence). CDR3 length: 14 residues. V was clipped by 2 bases and J by 3 bases; unmatched bases: 4.

The rearrangement uses TRBV5-4 and TRBJ1-2; 7 bases map to TRBD1. The CDR3 is 14 amino acids. V lost 4 bases to trimming and J lost 4 bases; unmatched junction nucleotides: 7. Germline V gives CDR1 SGHNT, CDR2 YYREEE (reference sequence). The CDR3 reads CASSQGQRSYGYTF. The CDR3 DNA follows: TGTGCCAGCAGCCAGGGACAGCGGAGCTATGGCTACACCTTC.

This clone is medium-sized. This chain uses TRBV4-1 with TRBJ1-6, with a possible D match to TRBD1 (5 bases). Germline V CDR1 and CDR2: MGHRA, YSYEKL. V was clipped by 1 base and J by 9 bases, with 13 bases between them. The CDR3 sequence is 15 residues long. CDR3 amino acids: CASSQAETESSPLHF. CDR3 DNA sequence: TGCGCCAGCAGCCAAGCAGAGACAGAAAGTTCACCCCTCCACTTT.

The V and J genes are TRBV7-9 and TRBJ2-1, with D tentatively TRBD1 (6 bases). The CDR3 runs to 13 residues. Germline CDR1 SEHNR, CDR2 FQNEAQ (reference sequence). Trimming removed 8 bases at V and 14 bases at J, with 22 bases between. The CDR3 spells CASGSWVGTRKFF. CDR3 nucleotide sequence: TGTGCCAGCGGGTCCTGGGTTGGGACAAGGAAGTTCTTC.

The chain carries TRBV2 and TRBJ1-6, with a weak D call TRBD1 (5 bases). V was clipped by 7 bases and J by 0 bases, with 7 bases between them. CDR1 is SNHLY and CDR2 is FYNNEI in the germline V gene. This CDR3 spans 14 amino acids. Here the CDR3 reads CASTGSSYNSPLHF. CDR3 coding DNA: TGTGCCAGCACAGGGAGCTCCTATAATTCACCCCTCCACTTT. The full variable domain, in which reference TRBV2 and TRBJ1-6 provide the parts outside the CDR3, is EPEVTQTPSHQVTQMGQEVILRCVPISNHLYFYWYRQILGQKVEFLVSFYNNEISEKSEIFDDQFSVERPDGSNFTLKIRSTKLEDSAMYFCASTGSSYNSPLHFGNGTRLTVT.

The table lists this clone with a few counts. For the CDR3, the DNA is TGTGCCAGCAGCTTGGCAGGGGCCAATCAGCCCCAGCATTTT. Translated: CASSLAGANQPQHF. This sequence joins TRBV5-4 and TRBJ1-5; D is perhaps TRBD1 (6 bases). In germline, CDR1 is SGHNT, CDR2 YYREEE (reference sequence). V dropped 0 bases and J dropped 3 bases, with 7 bases sitting between them. The length of the CDR3 is 14 residues.

CDR3 protein: CASRRWAGEAGELFF. In DNA, the CDR3 is TGTGCCAGCCGACGTTGGGCGGGAGAGGCCGGGGAGCTGTTTTTT. V and J are TRBV19 and TRBJ2-2; 7 bases line up with TRBD2. The germline V gene encodes CDR1 LNHDA and CDR2 SQIVND (reference sequence). V dropped 9 bases and J dropped 6; count of bases not matched to a gene: 13. CDR3 length: 15 amino acids.

The chain is built from TRBV6-5 and TRBJ1-5; tentative D call: TRBD1 (5 bases). V was clipped by 4 bases and J by 3 bases, with 16 bases between them. This CDR3 is 16 amino acids long. Germline V lookup: CDR1 MNHEY, CDR2 SVGAGI. The CDR3 spells CASSSGEGRFNQPQHF. DNA for the CDR3: TGTGCCAGCAGTTCGGGGGAGGGACGGTTCAATCAGCCCCAGCATTTT.

The chain recombines TRBV9 with TRBJ2-3; 9 positions match TRBD2. CDR3 length equals 17 residues. J lost 1 base, V lost 4 bases, and 10 bases had no gene match. From germline, CDR1 is SGDLS and CDR2 YYNGEE. The CDR3 DNA reads as TGTGCCAGCAGCACACGGGTGGCTAGCGGGGGCACAGATACGCAGTATTTT. It specifies CASSTRVASGGTDTQYF.

The rearrangement uses TRBV7-9 and TRBJ2-2, with D possibly matching TRBD2 (5 bases). There are 14 residues in the CDR3. Between the trimmed V and J ends, which lost 7 bases and 1 base, there was a span of 10 bases. The germline gives CDR1 SEHNR, CDR2 FQNEAQ (reference sequence). This CDR3 is CASIRAENTGELFF. The CDR3 coding sequence is TGTGCCAGCATCCGAGCGGAGAACACCGGGGAGCTGTTTTTT.

This chain connects TRBV7-2 to TRBJ1-2; D not certain. Trimming pared 3 bases from V and 4 bases from J, leaving 3 bases between. The CDR3 is made up of 11 amino acids. CDR1 is SGHTA and CDR2 is FQGNSA in the germline V gene. CDR3 DNA: TGTGCCAGCAGCTTCGGCTATGGCTACACCTTC. This encodes CASSFGYGYTF.

The chain combines TRBV19 with TRBJ1-5; 7 positions agree with TRBD1. Germline CDR1 is LNHDA and CDR2 is SQIVND (reference sequence). V was pared by 4 bases and J by 5 bases, with 14 bases of the junction left unmatched. The CDR3 runs to 17 residues. The DNA of the CDR3 is TGTGCCAGTAGTAAATTCTCAGGACAGGTCGGAGATCAGCCCCAGCATTTT. Translation: CASSKFSGQVGDQPQHF.

The chain is built from TRBV6-5 and TRBJ1-1; 8 nucleotides match TRBD1. Germline CDR1 is MNHEY and CDR2 is SVGAGI. The V gene end was trimmed by 7 bases and the J gene end by 6 bases; junction bases not matched to a gene: 10. The CDR3 spans 14 residues. The CDR3 sequence is CASIRTGMSAEAFF. The DNA of the CDR3 is TGTGCCAGCATTCGGACAGGGATGTCCGCTGAAGCTTTCTTT.

The CDR3 loop reads CASSWGLADSYNEQFF. The DNA of the CDR3 is TGCGCCAGCAGCTGGGGACTAGCGGACTCCTACAATGAGCAGTTCTTC. The V and J genes are TRBV5-1 and TRBJ2-1; 11 bases map to TRBD2. The CDR3 length is 16 residues. Trimming at V came to 3 bases and at J to 0 bases, leaving 2 bases not matched to a gene. The V gene's germline CDR1 is SGHRS and CDR2 YFSETQ. Drawing the rest from reference TRBV5-1 and TRBJ2-1, the complete variable domain is KAGVTQTPRYLIKTRGQQVTLSCSPISGHRSVSWYQQTPGQGLQFLFEYFSETQRNKGNFPGRFSGRQFSNSRSEMNVSTLELGDSALYLCASSWGLADSYNEQFFGPGTRLTVL.

The chain joins TRBV27 to TRBJ2-7; maybe TRBD2 (5 bases). The germline V and J ends were trimmed by 7 bases and 6 bases, with 16 bases remaining between them. From germline, CDR1 is MNHEY and CDR2 SMNVEV (reference sequence). There are 13 residues in the CDR3. CDR3 sequence (DNA): TGTGCCAGCACCCGGGGTTGGGGATCCGAGCAGTACTTC. Its protein product is CASTRGWGSEQYF.

The CDR3 DNA sequence: TGCGCCAGCAGTGATCGGACAGCCTCCTCTGGAAACACCATATATTTT. It encodes CASSDRTASSGNTIYF. The gene calls are TRBV10-2 and TRBJ1-3; possible D gene TRBD1, 6 bases. Trimming removed 3 bases from V and 0 bases from J, with 12 bases in between. Germline V gives CDR1 WSHSY, CDR2 SAAADI. This CDR3 has 16 residues.

Only a few counts were recorded for this clone. Other DNA sequences in the sample encode the same CDR3. The chain links TRBV6-2 or TRBV6-3 to TRBJ1-1, with TRBD1 matching over 7 bases. The V segment lost 6 bases and the J segment 5 bases; nucleotides outside the gene matches: 6. The CDR3 has 13 residues. Germline lookup yields CDR1 MNHEY and CDR2 SVGEGT. The CDR3 region has the DNA TGTGCCAGCAGATACAGGGGATCTACTGAAGCTTTCTTT. Amino acids: CASRYRGSTEAFF.

The chain joins TRBV10-3 to TRBJ2-7; no clear D. Trimming left V 2 bases short and J 3 bases short, with 5 bases between. Germline V gene sequence: CDR1 ENHRY, CDR2 SYGVKD. CDR3 length: 12 residues. Here the CDR3 DNA reads TGTGCCATCAGTGAGGCAATCTACGAGCAGTACTTC. Translated: CAISEAIYEQYF.

The chain joins TRBV11-3 to TRBJ1-1; no firm D call. Per germline, CDR1 SGHNT and CDR2 YENEEA. The CDR3 loop spans 13 amino acids. With 3 bases removed from V and 1 base from J, the gap between germline ends came to 6 bases. DNA of the CDR3: TGTGCCAGCAGCTTTACATCGAACACTGAAGCTTTCTTT. Residues: CASSFTSNTEAFF.

The gene calls are TRBV6-5 and TRBJ2-5; D might be TRBD1 or TRBD2, each matching 5 bases. The V gene lost 7 bases and the J gene lost 5 bases, with 11 bases spanning the gap. CDR3 length equals 12 residues. Looked up from germline, CDR1 is MNHEY and CDR2 is SVGAGI. CDR3 nucleotide sequence: TGTGCCAGCACCGGGGCTGGGGAGACCCAGTACTTC. Amino acid sequence: CASTGAGETQYF.

The chain employs TRBV27 and TRBJ1-5; no reliable D call. Looked up from germline, CDR1 is MNHEY and CDR2 is SMNVEV (reference sequence). This CDR3 contains 16 residues. V dropped 5 bases and J dropped 3 bases, with 17 bases sitting between them. The CDR3 spells CASSNQRPDFNQPQHF. The CDR3 coding sequence is TGTGCCAGCAGTAACCAAAGGCCGGACTTCAATCAGCCCCAGCATTTT.

The chain uses TRBV28 and TRBJ1-4; no firm D call. CDR1 MDHEN and CDR2 SYDVKM come from the germline V gene. The CDR3 totals 15 residues. V dropped 2 bases and J dropped 2 bases, with 9 bases sitting between them. The CDR3 DNA is TGTGCCAGCAGTTTACAAGGAGCGACTAATGAAAAACTGTTTTTT. It is translated as CASSLQGATNEKLFF.

Of note for this clone: This sample also contains other DNA sequences that code for the same CDR3. V usage is TRBV28 and J usage is TRBJ1-4; D not resolved. Germline V lookup: CDR1 MDHEN, CDR2 SYDVKM. Trimming removed 5 bases from V and 11 bases from J, with 9 bases in between. This CDR3 region has 11 residues. The CDR3 bases are TGTGCCAGCAGTCTCCGGGAGAAACTGTTTTTT. As protein: CASSLREKLFF.

A few counts support this clone. The chain couples TRBV10-3 to TRBJ1-2, with D possibly being TRBD1 (5 bases). V was trimmed by 6 bases and J by 7 bases, leaving 18 bases between them. The CDR3 is 14 residues long. Germline CDR1 is ENHRY and CDR2 is SYGVKD. The CDR3 DNA follows: TGTGCCATCAGCCCCGGGGACGGGGGACGTGGCTACACCTTC. This sequence encodes CAISPGDGGRGYTF.

Comments on this clone: The identical CDR3 is also encoded by other nucleotide sequences in the sample. The chain joins TRBV6-5 to TRBJ1-1; D is undetermined. The CDR3 contains 14 residues. Deletions cut 4 bases from V and 2 bases from J, with 11 bases between. CDR1 is MNHEY and CDR2 is SVGAGI in the germline V gene. The CDR3: CASSSTGSNTEAFF. The CDR3 DNA reads as TGTGCCAGCAGTTCAACCGGGAGTAACACTGAAGCTTTCTTT.